This T cell receptor beta chain was found in a study of T-cell memory formation after mild COVID-19. The study's findings and limits: CD4+ contracting clones lay mainly in CM and EM, CD8+ ones in EMRA.

With regard to this clonotype: The antigen remains undetermined.

The authors produced TCR alpha and TCR beta cDNA libraries with sample barcodes and UMIs by 5'RACE using constant-segment primers. TCRdb redid the calling of the 5' RACE reads with MiXCR, one entry per CDR3 protein. The sample carries under 250,000 distinct CDR3 sequences, 15% to 19% recorded once. Trimming at V came to 1 base and at J to 5 bases, leaving 5 bases not matched to a gene. Germline V lookup: CDR1 GTSNPN, CDR2 SVGIG (reference sequence). This CDR3 is 15 amino acids long. This TCR derives from an adult woman who had mild COVID-19 (a few samples of this study predate the infection). Cell type and time point are not known. The material sequenced was PBMCs or a T cell subset sorted from them (not recorded which). The genes are TRBV30 and TRBJ2-2; 9 bases align to TRBD2. CDR3 in DNA: TGTGCCTGGAGTGGATTAGCGGGAGTTACCGGGGAGCTGTTTTTT. Encoded protein: CAWSGLAGVTGELFF.